The 15 T cell receptor beta chains in this list originate from one sample, sequenced in a study of vaccination effects on CD4 cells after COVID-19. With the ViraFEST assay, the study expanded antigen-specific CD4+ T cells using viral peptide pools, then sequenced them. Isolating CD4+ T cells followed more than 9 days of culture. Neither prior SARS-CoV-2 infection nor positive nucleocapsid antibodies were present in the vaccine recipients. For these receptors, no antigen is known. Data came from immunoSEQ multiplex PCR; TCRdb stores just in-frame clones and leaves some out. The table has tens of thousands of clones, approximately 79% seen once; the top ten hold 9.1%. The sequences come from CD4+ T cells from PBMCs cultured with HCoV-NL63 spike peptides, collected before COVID-19 vaccination. Every receptor here comes from a human donor who received a COVID-19 vaccine.

This clone was counted once. This chain connects TRBV5-6 to TRBJ1-3, with no clear D. The germline V and J ends were trimmed by 1 base and 0 bases, with 8 bases remaining between them. Germline lookup yields CDR1 SGHDT and CDR2 YYEEEE. This CDR3 spans 15 amino acids. The chain's CDR3 is CASSLFDISGNTIYF. CDR3 bases: TGTGCCAGCAGCTTGTTCGACATCTCTGGAAACACCATATATTTT.

The sample holds a few counts of this clone. The chain links TRBV19 to TRBJ2-2; D perhaps matches TRBD2 (7 bases). This CDR3 has 15 amino acids. V was shortened by 5 bases and J by 6 bases, with 16 bases between the two germline ends. Germline loops: CDR1 LNHDA, CDR2 SQIVND (reference sequence). The CDR3 nucleotides are TGTGCCAGTAGTGAGGGCGGGGGCTTTGCCGGGGAGCTGTTTTTT. Translating gives CASSEGGGFAGELFF.

V is TRBV5-1 and J is TRBJ2-7; 11 bases align to TRBD1. Germline CDR1 and CDR2: SGHRS and YFSETQ. The CDR3 covers 14 residues. Unmatched junction bases numbered 9, after V lost 8 bases and J lost 5 bases. CDR3 in DNA: TGCGCCAGTTACCGTGGGACAGGGGGAAACGAGCAGTACTTC. This gives the protein CASYRGTGGNEQYF.

The chain is built from TRBV5-8 and TRBJ1-2; no clear D. The CDR3 covers 14 residues. Trimming pared 1 base from V and 4 bases from J, leaving 11 bases between. CDR1 is SGHTS, CDR2 YDEGEE, per germline. The CDR3 coding sequence is TGTGCCAGCAGCTTGCGAGGGTTGGTCTATGGCTACACCTTC. Translating gives CASSLRGLVYGYTF.

The chain combines TRBV4-2 with TRBJ2-5; D not resolved. This CDR3 contains 14 residues. Germline V lookup: CDR1 LGHNA, CDR2 YNFKEQ. Deletions cut 0 bases from V and 3 bases from J, with 8 bases between. The CDR3 loop is CASSQDNWEETQYF. The CDR3, as DNA: TGTGCCAGCAGCCAAGATAACTGGGAAGAGACCCAGTACTTC.

In its sample, this clone was seen once. CDR3 DNA: TGCGCCAGCAGCATGACGAACATGCAAGAGACCCAGTACTTC. Translation: CASSMTNMQETQYF. The chain combines TRBV5-1 with TRBJ2-5; D gene uncertain. V was pared by 4 bases and J by 2 bases, with 12 bases between. The germline CDR1 and CDR2 sequences are SGHRS and YFSETQ. CDR3 length: 14 residues.

V usage is TRBV7-9 and J usage is TRBJ1-3; D call uncertain. Trimming cost V 5 bases and J 2 bases, with 7 bases left between them. CDR3 length equals 13 residues. Germline CDR1 is SEHNR and CDR2 is FQNEAQ (reference sequence). The CDR3 bases are TGTGCCAGCAGCCTAGAGGCTGGAAACACCATATATTTT. Translation gives CASSLEAGNTIYF.

The genes are TRBV7-9 and TRBJ2-3, with 7 positions matching TRBD2. In germline, CDR1 is SEHNR, CDR2 FQNEAQ (reference sequence). The CDR3 consists of 19 residues. J gave up 2 bases and V 2 bases, and 16 bases lay outside the gene matches. CDR3 in amino acids: CASSLKVTLLARFTDTQYF. The CDR3 nucleotides read TGTGCCAGCAGCTTAAAGGTTACTCTACTAGCGCGTTTCACAGATACGCAGTATTTT.

The chain couples TRBV5-8 to TRBJ1-5; 7 bases align to TRBD1. Losses at the gene ends were 3 bases for V and 2 bases for J; bases not matched to a gene: 11. The CDR3 length is 17 residues. Germline CDR1 SGHTS, CDR2 YDEGEE. CDR3 region: CASSSGTESGGNQPQHF. The CDR3 DNA follows: TGTGCCAGCAGCTCCGGGACAGAATCAGGTGGCAATCAGCCCCAGCATTTT. The full variable domain, its missing parts supplied by reference TRBV5-8 and TRBJ1-5, is EAGVTQSPTHLIKTRGQQATLRCSPISGHTSVYWYQQALGLGLQFLLWYDEGEERNRGNFPPRFSGRQFPNYSSELNVNALELEDSALYLCASSSGTESGGNQPQHFGDGTRLSIL.

A few counts support this clone. The V call is TRBV19, the J call TRBJ1-5; D is unclear. The germline gives CDR1 LNHDA, CDR2 SQIVND (reference sequence). This CDR3 spans 16 amino acids. The ends were cut back, 3 bases at V and 3 bases at J, with 15 bases in the middle. The chain's CDR3 is CASSILWTADNQPQHF. CDR3 DNA sequence: TGTGCCAGTAGTATCCTCTGGACCGCGGACAATCAGCCCCAGCATTTT.

The chain recombines TRBV18 with TRBJ1-5; D is undetermined. The CDR3 has 16 residues. V was pared by 3 bases and J by 0 bases, with 12 bases between. Germline CDR1 KGHSH, CDR2 LQKENI. The CDR3 region has the DNA TGTGCCAGCTCACCCCCCGGCCTTTATAGCAATCAGCCCCAGCATTTT. It specifies CASSPPGLYSNQPQHF. The full variable domain, rest sourced from reference TRBV18 and TRBJ1-5, is NAGVMQNPRHLVRRRGQEARLRCSPMKGHSHVYWYRQLPEEGLKFMVYLQKENIIDESGMPKERFSAEFPKEGPSILRIQQVVRGDSAAYFCASSPPGLYSNQPQHFGDGTRLSIL.

The CDR3 coding sequence is TGTGCCAGCAGCCAAGGTCCACTATTCAGGGTTTACACAGATACGCAGTATTTT. Protein sequence: CASSQGPLFRVYTDTQYF. V gene TRBV14 combines with J gene TRBJ2-3; weak D call: TRBD1 (5 bases). Germline lookup yields CDR1 SGHDN and CDR2 FVKESK. Trimming took off 1 base at V and 2 bases at J, with 19 bases between the two ends. This CDR3 is 18 amino acids long.

This chain joins TRBV5-1 and TRBJ2-1, with 13 bases identical to TRBD2. CDR3 length: 17 amino acids. With 1 base clipped from V and 8 bases from J, the junction kept 9 bases outside the gene matches. Per germline, CDR1 SGHRS and CDR2 YFSETQ. CDR3 nucleotides: TGCGCCAGCAGCTTGCAGGGACTAGCGGGGAGTGGTCATGAGCAGTTCTTC. Its protein is CASSLQGLAGSGHEQFF.

V usage is TRBV11-2 and J usage is TRBJ1-5; D ambiguous. Germline CDR1 reads SGHAT; CDR2 reads FQNNGV. The V and J ends lost 4 bases and 5 bases respectively, with 9 bases between them. The CDR3 length is 13 residues. In DNA, the CDR3 is TGTGCCAGCAGCTCCCAAAAGGATCAGCCCCAGCATTTT. Protein product: CASSSQKDQPQHF.

This chain links TRBV5-6 with TRBJ2-7; the D gene is possibly TRBD1 (6 bases). The germline gives CDR1 SGHDT, CDR2 YYEEEE. This CDR3 region has 15 residues. With 4 bases removed from V and 0 bases from J, the gap between germline ends came to 14 bases. CDR3 coding DNA: TGTGCCAGCAGCCCCCCTACAGGGCCCTCCTACGAGCAGTACTTC. As protein: CASSPPTGPSYEQYF.